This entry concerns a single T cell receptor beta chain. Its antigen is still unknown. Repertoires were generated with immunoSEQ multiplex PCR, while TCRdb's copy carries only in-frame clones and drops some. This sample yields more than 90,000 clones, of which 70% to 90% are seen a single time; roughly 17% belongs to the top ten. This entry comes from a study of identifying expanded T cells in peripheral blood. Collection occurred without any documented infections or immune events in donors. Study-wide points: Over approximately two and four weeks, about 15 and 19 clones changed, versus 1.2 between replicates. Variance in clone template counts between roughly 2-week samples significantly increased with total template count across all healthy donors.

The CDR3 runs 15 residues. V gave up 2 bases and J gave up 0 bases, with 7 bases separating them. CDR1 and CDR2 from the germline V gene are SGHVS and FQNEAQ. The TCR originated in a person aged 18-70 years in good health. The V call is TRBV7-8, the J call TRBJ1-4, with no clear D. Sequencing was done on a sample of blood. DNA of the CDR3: TGTGCCAGCAGCTTACGCGGGGCAACTAATGAAAAACTGTTTTTT. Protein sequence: CASSLRGATNEKLFF.